This T cell receptor beta chain was identified in a study of CD8+CD57+ T cells in acquired aplastic anemia. Profiling of TCR beta VDJ combinations and CDR3 sequences used genomic DNA as template. TCRdb reprocessed the reads with MiXCR, giving one entry per CDR3 protein. The profile covers about 210,000 distinct CDR3 sequences, with approximately 60% appearing a single time and around 32% taken by the ten largest. Trimming at V came to 5 bases and at J to 4 bases, leaving 12 bases not matched to a gene. Germline loops: CDR1 SGHDT, CDR2 YYEEEE. The CDR3 extends over 16 amino acids. Sequences were obtained from sorted CD4+, CD8+, or CD8+CD57+ T cells (not recorded which) from PBMCs. This receptor was obtained from a human donor in good health. The chain couples TRBV5-6 to TRBJ1-5, with 7 bases aligning to TRBD1. CDR3 residues: CASSPTRQGGNQPQHF. In nucleotides, the CDR3 is TGTGCCAGCAGTCCCACTCGACAGGGAGGAAATCAGCCCCAGCATTTT.